These 15 T cell receptor beta chains were all obtained from the same sample, sequenced in a study of T cell changes during pregnancy in multiple sclerosis. Here immunoSEQ multiplex PCR was the method, and the copy in TCRdb shows in-frame clones only, minus some. The table records 40,000 to 55,000 clones, about 90% of them present only once. The sequenced sample was peripheral blood, obtained in the first trimester of pregnancy. These receptors originate from a female donor in good health, enrolled as a control in a pregnancy study.

V gene TRBV27 combines with J gene TRBJ2-1; D may be TRBD1 (6 bases). V lost 5 bases, J lost 2 bases, and 13 bases lay in between. The germline V gene has CDR1 MNHEY and CDR2 SMNVEV (reference sequence). The CDR3 spans 15 residues. In DNA, the CDR3 is TGTGCCAGCAGTCCATACAGGGATACCTACAATGAGCAGTTCTTC. Residues: CASSPYRDTYNEQFF.

The V gene is TRBV11-2, the J gene TRBJ2-3; 8 bases map to TRBD2. V was pared by 3 bases and J by 6 bases, with 11 bases of the junction left unmatched. Germline V gives CDR1 SGHAT, CDR2 FQNNGV. The CDR3 is 16 amino acids. CDR3 bases: TGTGCCAGCAGCTTTTCGCGGGGGGCTTACACCGATACGCAGTATTTT. Translated: CASSFSRGAYTDTQYF.

The rearrangement links TRBV18 to TRBJ2-1; D may be TRBD2 (6 bases). The CDR3 spans 15 residues. Germline V gene lookup returns CDR1 KGHSH and CDR2 LQKENI. Between the trimmed V and J ends, which lost 1 base and 10 bases, there was a span of 17 bases. DNA for the CDR3: TGTGCCAGCTCACCACTGAGACTAGAGGTAGGCGAGCAGTTCTTC. Protein: CASSPLRLEVGEQFF.

The genes are TRBV14 and TRBJ2-5, with unresolved D. Looked up from germline, CDR1 is SGHDN and CDR2 is FVKESK. Trimming stripped 6 bases from V and 4 bases from J, with 12 bases between. The CDR3 has 13 residues. The CDR3 DNA follows: TGTGCCAGCAGACAGATGTGGTCAGAGACCCAGTACTTC. Translation: CASRQMWSETQYF.

This chain connects TRBV7-8 to TRBJ1-4; possible D gene TRBD1, 5 bases. The CDR3 contains 14 residues. V lost 5 bases to trimming and J lost 3 bases, with 10 bases between them. The germline gives CDR1 SGHVS, CDR2 FQNEAQ. The DNA for the CDR3 is TGTGCCAGCAGCCCACCGGGGGCTAATGAAAAACTGTTTTTT. This codes for CASSPPGANEKLFF.

The chain combines TRBV30 with TRBJ2-2; 8 bases line up with TRBD2. Germline V CDR1 and CDR2: GTSNPN, SVGIG (reference sequence). The ends lost 4 bases at V and 5 bases at J; junction bases unmatched: 0. The CDR3 totals 12 residues. This CDR3 reads CAWTSGTGELFF. The CDR3 DNA reads as TGTGCCTGGACTAGCGGGACCGGGGAGCTGTTTTTT.

V usage is TRBV2 and J usage is TRBJ1-2, with 10 bases fitting TRBD1. Germline loops: CDR1 SNHLY, CDR2 FYNNEI. Trimming removed 5 bases from V and 6 bases from J; junction bases left unmatched: 3. This CDR3 is built from 13 residues. DNA of the CDR3: TGTGCCAGCAGTACTGGACAGGGGGATGGCTACACCTTC. It codes for CASSTGQGDGYTF.

J is TRBJ1-6 and V is TRBV5-1; D is undetermined. The CDR3 is made up of 14 amino acids. Germline V gene sequence: CDR1 SGHRS, CDR2 YFSETQ. Trimming took off 5 bases at V and 7 bases at J, with 13 bases between the two ends. CDR3 sequence: CASRLDRENSPLHF. The DNA for the CDR3 is TGCGCCAGCAGACTTGACCGGGAAAATTCACCCCTCCACTTT.

The CDR3 DNA sequence: TGTGCTACCCTAAGGGGGCGCGAGGAGCTGTTTTTT. This sequence encodes CATLRGREELFF. This rearrangement joins TRBV28 to TRBJ2-2; 7 bases are a match to TRBD1. Germline V gene lookup returns CDR1 MDHEN and CDR2 SYDVKM. This CDR3 has 12 amino acids.

The chain uses TRBV19 and TRBJ1-6, with TRBD1 as a possible D gene (5 bases). The ends were cut back, 3 bases at V and 0 bases at J, with 9 bases in the middle. This CDR3 has 16 amino acids. Germline V gene lookup returns CDR1 LNHDA and CDR2 SQIVND (reference sequence). The CDR3 reads CASSIGASSYNSPLHF. DNA for the CDR3: TGTGCCAGTAGTATTGGGGCCAGCTCCTATAATTCACCCCTCCACTTT.

The gene calls are TRBV13 and TRBJ2-1, with D possibly being TRBD2 (6 bases). Between the trimmed V and J ends, which lost 1 base and 6 bases, there was a span of 22 bases. The germline V gene encodes CDR1 PRHDT and CDR2 FYEKMQ (reference sequence). This CDR3 contains 18 residues. The CDR3 DNA follows: TGTGCCAGCAGCTTAGATCCCCTTTCGCGGGAAAGGCGCAATGAGCAGTTCTTC. It is translated as CASSLDPLSRERRNEQFF.

V and J are TRBV4-1 and TRBJ2-7; D call uncertain. Germline lookup yields CDR1 MGHRA and CDR2 YSYEKL. The CDR3 has 16 amino acids. V lost 0 bases and J 3 bases, leaving 15 bases between the germline ends. The CDR3 DNA follows: TGCGCCAGCAGCCAAGATGATCCCGACAAGTTCTACGAGCAGTACTTC. Amino acids: CASSQDDPDKFYEQYF.

The chain links TRBV7-9 to TRBJ1-2, with D hard to call. V was cut by 7 bases and J by 0 bases, with 24 bases left in between. CDR1 and CDR2 (germline): SEHNR, FQNEAQ (reference sequence). The CDR3 is 18 residues long. The CDR3 region is CASNPLLNLGSSNYGYTF. CDR3 DNA: TGTGCCAGCAACCCCCTTCTCAATCTCGGGAGTTCTAACTATGGCTACACCTTC.

This clone was seen only once. The chain combines TRBV19 with TRBJ2-7; TRBD1 might be the D (6 bases). The germline gives CDR1 LNHDA, CDR2 SQIVND (reference sequence). Trimming pared 6 bases from V and 0 bases from J, leaving 12 bases between. The CDR3 is 14 amino acids. Here the CDR3 DNA reads TGTGCCAGTAGCCGGGACACTCTCTCCTACGAGCAGTACTTC. Protein sequence: CASSRDTLSYEQYF.

The CDR3 coding sequence is TGCGCCAGCAGCTTGTGGACTAGCGGGAACTCCTACGAGCAGTACTTC. Residues: CASSLWTSGNSYEQYF. The chain recombines TRBV5-1 with TRBJ2-7, with 12 bases identical to TRBD2. This CDR3 region has 16 residues. Trimming removed 1 base from V and 0 bases from J; junction bases left unmatched: 2. In germline, CDR1 is SGHRS, CDR2 YFSETQ.